The rows below give T cell receptor beta chains drawn from one sample of a study of T-cell reconstitution after alpha-beta-depleted transplantation in children. From the PCR reads, TCRdb called clonotypes with MiXCR, one entry per CDR3 protein. The sample records 200,000 to 250,000 distinct CDR3 sequences, less than 9% being singletons. The sample consisted of PBMCs, mostly from graft donor cells, taken 180 days after TCRalphabeta/CD19-depleted stem cell transplant. These receptors all come from a male patient younger than 18 who had a stem cell transplant for acute lymphoblastic leukemia, so the T cells may come from the graft donor. Each CDR3 is given with its conserved first and last residue. A D gene is named only where the DNA matches it firmly. Rows may omit the clone size; those that give it use once, few, many or a size class.

V: TRBV7-9
size: many
D: TRBD1
J: TRBJ2-5
DNA: TGTGCCAGCAGCTTAACCGGACAGGGTGAGACCCAGTACTTC
CDR3: CASSLTGQGETQYF

V: TRBV7-8
size: many
D: NA
J: TRBJ2-3
DNA: TGTGCCAGCAGCTCTCATATGACAGATACGCAGTATTTT
CDR3: CASSSHMTDTQYF

V: TRBV27
size: many
D: TRBD1
J: TRBJ1-1
DNA: TGTGCCAGCAGTCCTCGGACAGGACGCCTCAACACTGAAGCTTTCTTT
CDR3: CASSPRTGRLNTEAFF

V: TRBV15
size: many
D: TRBD1
J: TRBJ1-4
DNA: TGTGCCACCAGCAGACCTGGGACAGATTTTGAAAAACTGTTTTTT
CDR3: CATSRPGTDFEKLFF

V: TRBV25-1
size: many
D: NA
J: TRBJ2-7
DNA: TGTGCCAGCAGTGTCCGGGCCAGCAGCAGCGAGCAGTACTTC
CDR3: CASSVRASSSEQYF

V: TRBV7-8
size: many
D: TRBD2
J: TRBJ2-3
DNA: TGTGCCAGCAGCCCTCGGACTAGCGGCACAGATACGCAGTATTTT
CDR3: CASSPRTSGTDTQYF

V: TRBV6-1
size: many
D: NA
J: TRBJ1-2
DNA: TGTGCCAGCAGATGGCAGGGAAATGGCTACACCTTC
CDR3: CASRWQGNGYTF

V: TRBV10-3
size: many
D: TRBD2
J: TRBJ2-7
DNA: TGTGCCATCAGTGCGGCATTAGGGCGGGAGCGGTACGAGCAGTACTTC
CDR3: CAISAALGRERYEQYF

V: TRBV11-2
size: many
D: TRBD2
J: TRBJ2-1
DNA: TGTGCCAGCAGCCCGAGGACTAGCGGGGGAAACAATGAGCAGTTCTTC
CDR3: CASSPRTSGGNNEQFF

V: TRBV6-6
size: NA
D: NA
J: TRBJ2-7
DNA: TGTGCCAGCGCAGGGGCCTACGAGCAGTACTTC
CDR3: CASAGAYEQYF

V: TRBV24-1
size: many
D: TRBD1
J: TRBJ2-3
DNA: TGTGCCACCAGTGATTCTGGACAGGCCACAGATACGCAGTATTTT
CDR3: CATSDSGQATDTQYF

V: TRBV23-1
size: NA
D: NA
J: TRBJ1-4
DNA: TGCGCCAGCAGTCGCAGGACAGCAACTAATGAAAAACTGTTTTTT
CDR3: CASSRRTATNEKLFF

V: TRBV29-1
size: many
D: NA
J: TRBJ2-7
DNA: TGCAGCGTTTTGGCAACCTACGAGCAGTACTTC
CDR3: CSVLATYEQYF

V: TRBV7-2
size: many
D: TRBD1
J: TRBJ1-1
DNA: TGTGCCAGCAGCTTAGTTGGGACAGGGAACACTGAAGCTTTCTTT
CDR3: CASSLVGTGNTEAFF

V: TRBV12-3/TRBV12-4
size: many
D: NA
J: TRBJ1-1
DNA: TGTGCCAGCAGCCCAGGGGAGGTAGGCACTGAAGCTTTCTTT
CDR3: CASSPGEVGTEAFF

V: TRBV29-1
size: many
D: NA
J: TRBJ1-2
DNA: TGCAGCGTTGACCTGACACGGACCCTCCACACCTTC
CDR3: CSVDLTRTLHTF

V: TRBV2
size: NA
D: TRBD1
J: TRBJ1-5
DNA: TGTGCCAGCAGTACTCCACAGGGGGCTTTTAGCAATCAGCCCCAGCATTTT
CDR3: CASSTPQGAFSNQPQHF

V: TRBV11-2
size: few
D: NA
J: TRBJ1-5
DNA: TGTGCCAGCAGCACAAGTAAGGGAGGACCCCAGCATTTT
CDR3: CASSTSKGGPQHF

V: TRBV10-3
size: many
D: NA
J: TRBJ2-3
DNA: TGTGCCATCAACGGGGTTGGCGCAGATACGCAGTATTTT
CDR3: CAINGVGADTQYF

V: TRBV7-2
size: many
D: NA
J: TRBJ2-3
DNA: TGTGCCAGCAGCTCCGGGCTCCGCACAGATACGCAGTATTTT
CDR3: CASSSGLRTDTQYF

V: TRBV6-2/TRBV6-3
size: many
D: TRBD2
J: TRBJ2-1
DNA: TGTGCCACCCACGGTCCGGGACTATGGTACAATGAGCAGTTCTTC
CDR3: CATHGPGLWYNEQFF

V: TRBV5-1
size: many
D: NA
J: TRBJ2-7
DNA: TGCGCCAGCAGCTTGGGGCCTATCCCCATCTACGAGCAGTACTTC
CDR3: CASSLGPIPIYEQYF

V: TRBV24-1
size: many
D: NA
J: TRBJ2-5
DNA: TGTGCCACCAGTGAGGGTACAGCGTACCAAGAGACCCAGTACTTC
CDR3: CATSEGTAYQETQYF

V: TRBV27
size: many
D: TRBD1
J: TRBJ1-2
DNA: TGTGCCAGCAGTGCAACCGGGACAGGGGCCTATGGCTACACCTTC
CDR3: CASSATGTGAYGYTF

V: TRBV4-1
size: many
D: NA
J: TRBJ2-5
DNA: TGCGCCAGCAGCCAAGTCCCGGGGGTCCAAGAGACCCAGTACTTC
CDR3: CASSQVPGVQETQYF

V: TRBV29-1
size: many
D: NA
J: TRBJ2-5
DNA: TGCAGCGTAGGGAATGGGGAGACCCAGTACTTC
CDR3: CSVGNGETQYF

V: TRBV7-3
size: many
D: TRBD1
J: TRBJ2-1
DNA: TGTGCCAGCAGCTTAGCCCCGGACAGGGTGGCCTACAATGAGCAGTTCTTC
CDR3: CASSLAPDRVAYNEQFF

V: TRBV5-1
size: many
D: TRBD1
J: TRBJ1-3
DNA: TGCGCCAGCAGCGACGACAGGGGTCCTGGAAACACCATATATTTT
CDR3: CASSDDRGPGNTIYF

V: TRBV9
size: many
D: TRBD2
J: TRBJ2-5
DNA: TGTGCCAGCAGCACTAGCGGGGGGGCCCGGTCCGGACTTCAAGAGACCCAGTACTTC
CDR3: CASSTSGGARSGLQETQYF

V: TRBV7-2
size: few
D: NA
J: TRBJ2-4
DNA: TGTGCCAGCAGCCCCCAGGGGAGACCCAAAAACATTCAGTACTTC
CDR3: CASSPQGRPKNIQYF

V: TRBV4-3
size: many
D: NA
J: TRBJ2-6
DNA: TGCGCCAGCAGCCAAGAGGGGGCCTACGCGAACTCTGGGGCCAACGTCCTGACTTTC
CDR3: CASSQEGAYANSGANVLTF

V: TRBV7-3
size: many
D: NA
J: TRBJ1-6
DNA: TGTGCCAGCAGCTTCGAGGGATGGGATTCACCCCTCCACTTT
CDR3: CASSFEGWDSPLHF

V: TRBV12-3/TRBV12-4
size: many
D: NA
J: TRBJ2-1
DNA: TGTGCCAGCAGGGGGACCGTGAGGGGAATCCACAATGAGCAGTTCTTC
CDR3: CASRGTVRGIHNEQFF

V: TRBV5-1
size: many
D: NA
J: TRBJ1-6
DNA: TGCGCCAGCAGCTCGGGCCAGTCCAATTCACCCCTCCACTTT
CDR3: CASSSGQSNSPLHF

V: TRBV27
size: many
D: TRBD2
J: TRBJ2-1
DNA: TGTGCCAGCAGTGCTGGACTAGCGGGAGTTGAGCAGTTCTTC
CDR3: CASSAGLAGVEQFF

V: TRBV7-6
size: many
D: NA
J: TRBJ2-7
DNA: TGTGCCAGCAGCTTTAATGCCCCCGAATCAGCCCAGGGAGGACAGTACTTC
CDR3: CASSFNAPESAQGGQYF

V: TRBV6-5
size: many
D: TRBD1
J: TRBJ2-7
DNA: TGTGCCAGCAGTTACTCCCCCGGACAGGTTCCCTCCTACGAGCAGTACTTC
CDR3: CASSYSPGQVPSYEQYF

V: TRBV4-3
size: many
D: NA
J: TRBJ1-5
DNA: TGTGCCAGCAGCCAAGATAATAGCAATCAGCCCCAGCATTTT
CDR3: CASSQDNSNQPQHF

V: TRBV12-3/TRBV12-4
size: many
D: NA
J: TRBJ2-4
DNA: TGTGCCAGCAGTTCGGGCCTAGCCAAAAACATTCAGTACTTC
CDR3: CASSSGLAKNIQYF

V: TRBV6-6
size: few
D: NA
J: TRBJ2-7
DNA: TGTGCCTCGGAGGGACAGAAACCCTACGAGCAGTACTTC
CDR3: CASEGQKPYEQYF

V: TRBV12-3/TRBV12-4
size: many
D: NA
J: TRBJ1-3
DNA: TGTGCCAGCCTTTTGCCTAGAAACACCATATATTTT
CDR3: CASLLPRNTIYF

V: TRBV19
size: few
D: NA
J: TRBJ1-1
DNA: TGTGCCAGTAGTATAAGGGGAAGGGGCCTTCGGACTGAAGCTTTCTTT
CDR3: CASSIRGRGLRTEAFF

V: TRBV18
size: many
D: NA
J: TRBJ2-5
DNA: TGCGCCAGCAGCGGACAAGAGACCCAGTACTTC
CDR3: CASSGQETQYF

V: TRBV28
size: NA
D: TRBD2
J: TRBJ2-7
DNA: TGTGCCAGCAGTTTAATCGGGGGACGGGAGGAGGGGCGCTACGAGCAGTACTTC
CDR3: CASSLIGGREEGRYEQYF

V: TRBV3-1
size: many
D: NA
J: TRBJ2-2
DNA: TGTGCCAGCAGCCAAGGGGGAGCTCTCGGGGAGCTGTTTTTT
CDR3: CASSQGGALGELFF

V: TRBV20-1
size: many
D: TRBD1
J: TRBJ2-2
DNA: TGCAGTGCTAGCCACCGGGACAGGGGAAGAGACACCGGGGAGCTGTTTTTT
CDR3: CSASHRDRGRDTGELFF

V: TRBV5-1
size: NA
D: NA
J: TRBJ2-2
DNA: TGCGCCAGCAGCTTGGGGCTGCTCTCCGGGGAGCTGTTTTTT
CDR3: CASSLGLLSGELFF

V: TRBV7-9
size: many
D: NA
J: TRBJ1-6
DNA: TGTGCCAGCAGATACCGGGACCACGGTTCACCCCTCCACTTT
CDR3: CASRYRDHGSPLHF

V: TRBV29-1
size: many
D: NA
J: TRBJ2-2
DNA: TGCAGCGTTGCGGGCCTCCGAAACACCGGGGAGCTGTTTTTT
CDR3: CSVAGLRNTGELFF

V: TRBV5-1
size: many
D: NA
J: TRBJ2-1
DNA: TGCGCCAGCAGATCGGGGCCTGCTAACAATGAGCAGTTCTTC
CDR3: CASRSGPANNEQFF

V: TRBV7-9
size: many
D: NA
J: TRBJ1-2
DNA: TGTGCCAGCAGCTTAGCGGGACCCTCCTACTATGGCTACACCTTC
CDR3: CASSLAGPSYYGYTF

V: TRBV25-1
size: NA
D: NA
J: TRBJ1-1
DNA: TGTGCCAGCAGTGAACCGTCGGGAAAAGCTTTCTTT
CDR3: CASSEPSGKAFF

V: TRBV7-9
size: many
D: TRBD2
J: TRBJ2-7
DNA: TGTGCCAGCAGCCCCGGACTAGCTTACTACGAGCAGTACTTC
CDR3: CASSPGLAYYEQYF

V: TRBV28
size: many
D: NA
J: TRBJ1-1
DNA: TGTGCCAGCAGTTTCCGGACAGAGGGCGAAGCTTTCTTT
CDR3: CASSFRTEGEAFF

V: TRBV9
size: many
D: NA
J: TRBJ2-1
DNA: TGTGCCAGCAGCGTCCGAGGGGGGGGAAGCTCCTACAATGAGCAGTTCTTC
CDR3: CASSVRGGGSSYNEQFF

V: TRBV16
size: many
D: NA
J: TRBJ1-2
DNA: TGTGCCAGCAGCCAACAGGACAGCCCCGGCTATGGCTACACCTTC
CDR3: CASSQQDSPGYGYTF

V: TRBV28
size: many
D: NA
J: TRBJ1-5
DNA: TGTGCCAGTGGGCGACAGAGCAATCAGCCCCAGCATTTT
CDR3: CASGRQSNQPQHF

V: TRBV4-1
size: many
D: NA
J: TRBJ2-7
DNA: TGCGCCAGCAGCGGCTTGGGCTACGAGCAGTACTTC
CDR3: CASSGLGYEQYF

V: TRBV11-2
size: once
D: NA
J: TRBJ2-1
DNA: TGTGCCAGCAGCCCCACCTCGACGAATGAGCAGTTCTTC
CDR3: CASSPTSTNEQFF

V: TRBV5-1
size: many
D: NA
J: TRBJ2-1
DNA: TGCGCCAGCAGCGATAGACGCGCCTACAATGAGCAGTTCTTC
CDR3: CASSDRRAYNEQFF